This T cell receptor beta chain is from a study of OX40 agonist ivuxolimab in advanced cancers. The CDR3 is 16 amino acids. The V gene end was trimmed by 4 bases and the J gene end by 1 base; junction bases not matched to a gene: 8. Germline values: CDR1 SGDLS, CDR2 YYNGEE. General study results and limits: Averaged across samples, CD8+ T cells carried more expanded clones than CD4+ did. Clones of CD4+ and CD8+ blood T cells grew by week 6 at doses of 0.1 to 3.0 mg/kg.

The method was immunoSEQ multiplex PCR; TCRdb's version includes in-frame clones alone and lacks a portion of them. Of around 53,000 clones in the sample, over 90% are singletons; the top ten hold under 20%. In the case of this clone: No antigen is known for it.

Material: CD4+ or CD8+ T cells sorted from blood, obtained in a trial of the OX40 agonist ivuxolimab. The chain carries TRBV9 and TRBJ2-1, with 7 bases lining up with TRBD1. The receptor was derived from an adult with an advanced solid tumor such as melanoma, head and neck, liver or kidney cancer. CDR3 bases: TGTGCCAGCAGCCCGCCACAGGGGCCTTCCTACAATGAGCAGTTCTTC. Amino acid sequence: CASSPPQGPSYNEQFF.